This TCR beta chain was recovered during a study of control samples from healthy donors and cancer patients. The germline V gene encodes CDR1 KGHSH and CDR2 LQKENI. CDR3 length: 17 residues. With 0 bases clipped from V and 8 bases from J, the junction kept 10 bases outside the gene matches. Using immunoSEQ multiplex PCR, the repertoire was profiled, and TCRdb retains in-frame clones only, with some absent. Of about 160,000 clones in the sample, approximately 93% are singletons; the top ten hold approximately 8%. This clonotype was sampled from a middle-aged woman in good health. V usage is TRBV18 and J usage is TRBJ1-2; 12 positions match TRBD1. Specimen: blood. The CDR3 protein is CASSPPAPGQGAGGYTF. Written as DNA, the CDR3 is TGTGCCAGCTCACCACCCGCCCCGGGACAGGGGGCCGGGGGCTACACCTTC.